This paragraph covers one T cell receptor (beta chain) sequence. Its specific antigen is unknown. Base qualities are not provided; no much larger clone lies one nucleotide away. The CDR3 contains 16 residues, cysteine and phenylalanine counted. Only CDR3 DNA is held: 48 bases, read in frame from base 1. The junction carries 11 bases between V and J, which are trimmed by 1 base and 4 bases respectively. The germline V gene specifies LGHNA as CDR1 and YNFKEQ as CDR2. These data come from a study of T cell responses to AZD1222 COVID-19 vaccine (dated by TCRdb to about 2021). With regard to the full study: AZD1222 recipients with second doses at about 4 weeks or about 12 weeks were pooled, because spike-specific TCR depth and breadth did not differ between schedules. TCR sequencing covered over 230 trial participants: 207 given two doses of AZD1222 and 26 given two doses of MenACWY control vaccine. Trial participants were enrolled by age into 18-55, 56-69 and 70-plus year subgroups, with approximately 150, 28 and 58 TCR-sequenced participants respectively. The study at large found these results: Conclusions about previously exposed vaccinees are limited, since just five to seven AZD1222 recipients were seropositive for SARS-CoV-2 at baseline. Participants were mostly white British, with more females than males. The authors suggested clonal diversity may have been underestimated. The vaccine-associated CD4 TCRs covered the entire spike protein, and the dominant responses fell in regions 160-218 and 743-854. Reportedly, close to half of the unique spike-specific TCRs recognized epitopes lying outside the regions that are mutated in the B.1.351 and B.1.1.7 variants. Because no samples from the day 14 peak response were available, repertoires could be characterized only after the peak T cell response. In the small 56-69-year group, the increase in depth fell short of significance, most likely because of low power. After two AZD1222 doses, spike-specific TCR breadth and depth were significantly higher than at day 0 and than in MenACWY recipients.

The CDR3 regions of human TCRbeta chains were subjected to immunosequencing. In the source study's methods: Repertoire TCRs were matched against a reference library of SARS-CoV-2-specific TCRs generated with the MIRA antigen-specificity platform. Breadth was defined as the fraction of unique TCRs that were SARS-CoV-2-associated. Depth was defined as the fraction of total T cells that were SARS-CoV-2-associated. Using the MIRA data, each spike-specific TCR was assigned both to the spike region to which the TCR was reactive and to a CD4 or CD8 class. Log10-transformed breadth and depth values were compared by one-way ANOVA with Sidak's multiple comparisons tests. In its TCRdb copy, this immuneACCESS table keeps in-frame sequences only and misses some clones. Where compared with another copy, unresolved V genes explain less than half of these, and the others have no known cause. Clone size and V and J calls were adopted from that table, with D and trimming inferred from the DNA. The sample records about 34,000 clones, roughly nine tenths of which are singletons. Approximately 7% of the sample is in the top ten clones.

The time point label corresponds to: baseline before first vaccination. Samples from vaccinated people were obtained from the UK trials COV001 and COV002, which included a single-blind randomized controlled phase 2/3 trial of AZD1222 (ChAdOx1 nCoV-19) in healthy adults. For TCRbeta chain sequencing, PBMC samples from trial participants were taken at day 0 and at day 28 after the second dose. This clonotype was sampled from an adult in good health. The sample consisted of peripheral blood, taken on day 0 of AZD1222 vaccination. The rearranged chain carries TRBV4-2 and TRBJ1-6; the D gene cannot be resolved reliably. For the CDR3, the sequence is CASSQVTDGYNSPLHF. The DNA sequence follows: TGTGCCAGCAGCCAAGTCACAGACGGTTATAATTCACCCCTCCACTTT.